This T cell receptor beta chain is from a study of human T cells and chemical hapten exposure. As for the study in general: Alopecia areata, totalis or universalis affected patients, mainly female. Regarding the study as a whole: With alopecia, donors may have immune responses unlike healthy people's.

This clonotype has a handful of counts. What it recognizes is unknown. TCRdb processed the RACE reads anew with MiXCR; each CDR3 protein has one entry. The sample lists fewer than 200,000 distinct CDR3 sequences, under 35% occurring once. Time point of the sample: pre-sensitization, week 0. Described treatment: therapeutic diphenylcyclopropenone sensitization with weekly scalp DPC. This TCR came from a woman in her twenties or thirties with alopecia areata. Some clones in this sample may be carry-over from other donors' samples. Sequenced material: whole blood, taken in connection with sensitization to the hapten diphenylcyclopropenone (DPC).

CDR3 region: CSARPDANRGYNSPLHF. CDR3 in DNA: TGCAGTGCTAGACCCGACGCGAACAGGGGGTATAATTCACCCCTCCACTTT. The chain uses TRBV20-1 and TRBJ1-6; 8 bases match TRBD1. This CDR3 comprises 17 residues. V shed 2 bases and J 4 bases; nucleotides not matched to a gene: 10. Germline values: CDR1 DFQATT, CDR2 SNEGSKA (reference sequence).